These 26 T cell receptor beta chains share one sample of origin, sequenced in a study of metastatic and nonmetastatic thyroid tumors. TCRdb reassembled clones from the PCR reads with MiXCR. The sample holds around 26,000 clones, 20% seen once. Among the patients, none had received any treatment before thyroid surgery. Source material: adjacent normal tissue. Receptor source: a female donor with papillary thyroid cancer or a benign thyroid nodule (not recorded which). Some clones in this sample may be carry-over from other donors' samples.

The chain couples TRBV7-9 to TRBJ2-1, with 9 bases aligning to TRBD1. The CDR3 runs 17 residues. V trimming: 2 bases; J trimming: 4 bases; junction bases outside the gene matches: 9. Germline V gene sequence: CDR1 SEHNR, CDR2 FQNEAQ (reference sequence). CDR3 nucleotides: TGTGCCAGCAGCTTATGGGGACAGGGAAACTCATACAATGAGCAGTTCTTC. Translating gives CASSLWGQGNSYNEQFF.

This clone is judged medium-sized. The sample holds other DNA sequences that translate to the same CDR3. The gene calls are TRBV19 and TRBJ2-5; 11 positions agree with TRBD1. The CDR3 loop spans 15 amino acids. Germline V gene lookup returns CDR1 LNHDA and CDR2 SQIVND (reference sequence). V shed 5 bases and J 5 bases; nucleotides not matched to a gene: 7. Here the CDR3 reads CASSSRTGGRETQYF. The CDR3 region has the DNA TGTGCCAGTAGTTCCAGGACAGGGGGCCGGGAGACCCAGTACTTC.

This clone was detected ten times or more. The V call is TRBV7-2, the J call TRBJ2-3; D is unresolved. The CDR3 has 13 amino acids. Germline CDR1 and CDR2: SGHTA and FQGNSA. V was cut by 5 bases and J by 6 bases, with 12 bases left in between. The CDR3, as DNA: TGTGCCAGCAGCAATAGTCTAGGGGATACGCAGTATTTT. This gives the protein CASSNSLGDTQYF.

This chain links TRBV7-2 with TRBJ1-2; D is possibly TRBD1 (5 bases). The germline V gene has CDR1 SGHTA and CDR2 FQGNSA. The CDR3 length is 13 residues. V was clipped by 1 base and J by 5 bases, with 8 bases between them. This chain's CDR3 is CASSLGRQYGYTF. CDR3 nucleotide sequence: TGTGCCAGCAGCTTAGGGAGACAGTATGGCTACACCTTC. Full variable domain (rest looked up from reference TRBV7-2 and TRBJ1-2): GAGVSQSPSNKVTEKGKDVELRCDPISGHTALYWYRQSLGQGLEFLIYFQGNSAPDKSGLPSDRFSAERTGGSVSTLTIQRTQQEDSAVYLCASSLGRQYGYTFGSGTRLTVV.

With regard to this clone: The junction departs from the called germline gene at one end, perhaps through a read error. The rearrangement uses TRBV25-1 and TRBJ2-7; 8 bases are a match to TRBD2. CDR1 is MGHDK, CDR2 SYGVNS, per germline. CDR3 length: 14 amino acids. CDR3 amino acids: CATSGGERPYKQCF. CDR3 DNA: TGTGCCACTTCGGGGGGGGAGAGACCCTACAAGCAGTGCTTC.

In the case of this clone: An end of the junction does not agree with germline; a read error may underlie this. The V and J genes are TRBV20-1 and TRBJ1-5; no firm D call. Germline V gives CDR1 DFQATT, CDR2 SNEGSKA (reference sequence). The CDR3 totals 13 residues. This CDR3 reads CSARTAEHQPQNF. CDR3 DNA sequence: TGCAGTGCTAGGACGGCGGAGCATCAGCCCCAGAATTTT.

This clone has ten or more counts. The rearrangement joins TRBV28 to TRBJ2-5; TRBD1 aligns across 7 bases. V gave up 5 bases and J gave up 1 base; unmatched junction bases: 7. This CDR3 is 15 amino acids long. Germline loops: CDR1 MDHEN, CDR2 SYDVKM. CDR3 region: CASSKPGTVQETQYF. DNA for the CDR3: TGTGCCAGCAGTAAACCCGGGACAGTCCAAGAGACCCAGTACTTC.

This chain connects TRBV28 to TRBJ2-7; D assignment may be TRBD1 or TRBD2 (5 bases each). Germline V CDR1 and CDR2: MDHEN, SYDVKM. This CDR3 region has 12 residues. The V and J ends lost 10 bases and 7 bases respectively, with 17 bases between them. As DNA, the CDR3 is TGTGCCACCCAGGGAGCTCTGGTTGAGCAGTACTTC. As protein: CATQGALVEQYF.

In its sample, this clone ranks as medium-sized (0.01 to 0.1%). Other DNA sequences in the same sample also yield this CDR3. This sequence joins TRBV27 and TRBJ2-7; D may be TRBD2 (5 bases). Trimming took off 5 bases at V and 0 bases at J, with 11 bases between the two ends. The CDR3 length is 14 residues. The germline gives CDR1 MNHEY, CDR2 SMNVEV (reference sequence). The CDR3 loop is CASSLTTNSYEQYF. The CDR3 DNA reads TGTGCCAGCAGTCTGACTACCAACTCCTACGAGCAGTACTTC.

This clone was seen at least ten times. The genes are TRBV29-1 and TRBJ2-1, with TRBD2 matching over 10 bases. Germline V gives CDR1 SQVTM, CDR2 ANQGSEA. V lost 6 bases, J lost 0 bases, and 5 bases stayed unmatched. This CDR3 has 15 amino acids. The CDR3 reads CSVGGLAASYNEQFF. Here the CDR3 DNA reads TGCAGCGTCGGCGGACTAGCGGCCTCCTACAATGAGCAGTTCTTC.

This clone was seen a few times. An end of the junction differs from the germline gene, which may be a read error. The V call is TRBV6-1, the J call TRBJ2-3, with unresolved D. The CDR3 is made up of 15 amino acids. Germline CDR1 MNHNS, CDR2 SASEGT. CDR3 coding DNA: TGTGCTAGCAGTGAAGATAGGTACTCCACAGATACGCAGTATTTT. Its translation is CASSEDRYSTDTQYF.

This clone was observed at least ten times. CDR3 nucleotide sequence: TGCAGCGTTGAATGGTCTGCGGGAGTCAAGGATACGCAGTATTTT. This gives the protein CSVEWSAGVKDTQYF. This rearrangement joins TRBV29-1 to TRBJ2-3; 7 bases agree with TRBD2. CDR1 and CDR2 (germline): SQVTM, ANQGSEA. CDR3 length: 15 residues. V shed 2 bases and J 6 bases; nucleotides not matched to a gene: 11.

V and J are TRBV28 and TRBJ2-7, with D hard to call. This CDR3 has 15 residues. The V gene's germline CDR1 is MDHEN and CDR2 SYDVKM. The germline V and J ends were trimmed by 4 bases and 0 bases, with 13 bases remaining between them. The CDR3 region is CASSSRLGFSYEQYF. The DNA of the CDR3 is TGTGCCAGCAGTTCCCGCCTAGGTTTCTCCTACGAGCAGTACTTC.

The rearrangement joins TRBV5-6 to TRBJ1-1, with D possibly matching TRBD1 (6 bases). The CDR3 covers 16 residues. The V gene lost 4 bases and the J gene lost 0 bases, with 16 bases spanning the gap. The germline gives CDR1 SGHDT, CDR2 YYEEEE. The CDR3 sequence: CASSPGGPHMNTEAFF. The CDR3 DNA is TGTGCCAGCAGCCCCGGGGGGCCCCACATGAACACTGAAGCTTTCTTT. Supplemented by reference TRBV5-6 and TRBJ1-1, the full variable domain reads DAGVTQSPTHLIKTRGQQVTLRCSPKSGHDTVSWYQQALGQGPQFIFQYYEEEERQRGNFPDRFSGHQFPNYSSELNVNALLLGDSALYLCASSPGGPHMNTEAFFGQGTRLTVV.

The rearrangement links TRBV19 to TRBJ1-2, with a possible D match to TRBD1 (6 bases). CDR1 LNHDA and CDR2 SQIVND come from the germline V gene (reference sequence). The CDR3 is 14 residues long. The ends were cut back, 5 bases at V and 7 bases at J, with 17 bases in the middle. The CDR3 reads CASSPSVGARGYTF. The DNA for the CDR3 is TGTGCCAGTAGTCCAAGTGTGGGGGCTCGTGGCTACACCTTC.

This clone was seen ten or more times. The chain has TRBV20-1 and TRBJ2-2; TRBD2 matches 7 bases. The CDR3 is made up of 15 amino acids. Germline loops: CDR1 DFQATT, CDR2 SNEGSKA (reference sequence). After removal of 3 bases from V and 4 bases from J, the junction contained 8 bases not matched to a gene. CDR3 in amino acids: CSARGGDGGTGELFF. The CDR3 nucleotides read TGCAGTGCTAGGGGGGGGGATGGTGGCACCGGGGAGCTGTTTTTT.

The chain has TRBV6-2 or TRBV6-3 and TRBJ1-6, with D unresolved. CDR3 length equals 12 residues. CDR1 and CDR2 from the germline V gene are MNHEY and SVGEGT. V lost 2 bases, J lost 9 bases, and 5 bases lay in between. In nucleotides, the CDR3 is TGTGCCAGCAGTTACCGCAGTTCACCCCTCCACTTT. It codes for CASSYRSSPLHF.

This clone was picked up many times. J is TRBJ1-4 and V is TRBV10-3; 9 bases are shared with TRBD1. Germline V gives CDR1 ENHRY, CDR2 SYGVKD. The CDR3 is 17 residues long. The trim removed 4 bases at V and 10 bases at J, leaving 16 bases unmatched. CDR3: CAISARGPTGGKGKLFF. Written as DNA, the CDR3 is TGTGCCATCAGTGCACGAGGCCCGACAGGGGGTAAAGGAAAACTGTTTTTT.

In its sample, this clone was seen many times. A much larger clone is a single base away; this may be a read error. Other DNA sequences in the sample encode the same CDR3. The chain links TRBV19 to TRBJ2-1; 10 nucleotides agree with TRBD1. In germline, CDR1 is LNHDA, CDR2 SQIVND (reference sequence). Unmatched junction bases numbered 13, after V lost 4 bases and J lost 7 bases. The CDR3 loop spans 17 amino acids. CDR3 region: CASSRGTGEDRRNEQFF. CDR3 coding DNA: TGTGCCAGTAGTAGAGGGACAGGGGAGGACCGTCGGAATGAGCAGTTCTTC.

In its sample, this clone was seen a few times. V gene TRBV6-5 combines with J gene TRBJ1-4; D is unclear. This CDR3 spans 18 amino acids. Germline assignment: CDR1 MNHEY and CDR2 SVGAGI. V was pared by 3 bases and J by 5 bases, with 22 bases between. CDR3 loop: CASSYSRGHGGGNEKLFF. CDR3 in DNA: TGTGCCAGCAGTTATTCGAGAGGTCACGGAGGAGGCAATGAAAAACTGTTTTTT.

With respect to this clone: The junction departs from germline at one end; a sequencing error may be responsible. The CDR3 reads CASSSGTSGRADTQYF. In DNA, the CDR3 is TGTGCGAGCAGCTCAGGGACTAGCGGGAGAGCAGATACGCAGTATTTT. The genes are TRBV7-6 and TRBJ2-3, with 14 bases aligning to TRBD2. Germline V gene data show CDR1 as SGHVS and CDR2 as FNYEAQ. This CDR3 has 16 residues.

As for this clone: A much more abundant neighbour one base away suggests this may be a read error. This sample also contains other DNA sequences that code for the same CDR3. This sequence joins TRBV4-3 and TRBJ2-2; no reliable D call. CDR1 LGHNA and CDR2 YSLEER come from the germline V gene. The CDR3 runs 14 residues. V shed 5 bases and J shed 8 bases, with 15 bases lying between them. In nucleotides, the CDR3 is TGCGCCAGCAGCTCCGGGCAACAGACTGGGGAGCTGTTTTTT. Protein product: CASSSGQQTGELFF.

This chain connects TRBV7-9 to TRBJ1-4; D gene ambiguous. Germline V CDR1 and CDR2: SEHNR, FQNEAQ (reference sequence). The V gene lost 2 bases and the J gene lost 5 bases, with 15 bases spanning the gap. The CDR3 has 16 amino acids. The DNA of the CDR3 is TGTGCCAGCAGCTTATCCTGGTACCGGTCCAATGAAAAACTGTTTTTT. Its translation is CASSLSWYRSNEKLFF.

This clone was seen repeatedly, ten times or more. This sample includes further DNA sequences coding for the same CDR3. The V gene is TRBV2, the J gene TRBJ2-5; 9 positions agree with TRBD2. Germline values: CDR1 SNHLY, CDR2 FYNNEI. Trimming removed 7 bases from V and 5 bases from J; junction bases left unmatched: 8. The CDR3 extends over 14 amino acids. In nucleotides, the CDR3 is TGTGCCAGCAAATTAGCGGGAGTTTTGGAGACCCAGTACTTC. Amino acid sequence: CASKLAGVLETQYF.

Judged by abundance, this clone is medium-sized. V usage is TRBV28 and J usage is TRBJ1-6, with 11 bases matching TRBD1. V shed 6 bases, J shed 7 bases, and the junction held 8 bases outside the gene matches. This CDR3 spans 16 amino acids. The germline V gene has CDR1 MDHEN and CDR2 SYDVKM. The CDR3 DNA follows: TGTGCCAGCAGCAAAGATGGGACAGGGGGGAATTCACCCCTCCACTTT. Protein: CASSKDGTGGNSPLHF.

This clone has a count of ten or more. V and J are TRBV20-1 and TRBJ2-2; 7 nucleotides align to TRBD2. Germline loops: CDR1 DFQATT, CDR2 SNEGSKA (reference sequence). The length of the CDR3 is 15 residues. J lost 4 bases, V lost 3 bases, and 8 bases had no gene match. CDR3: CSASRRERRTGELFF. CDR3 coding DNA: TGCAGTGCTAGTCGGCGGGAGAGGCGCACCGGGGAGCTGTTTTTT.